This entry features one TCR beta chain sequence. What this receptor recognizes is not known. No base quality values were provided; no much bigger clone lies one nucleotide off. V was cut back by 4 bases and J by 5 bases, leaving a gap of 18 bases between them. The cysteine opens and the phenylalanine closes a CDR3 of 15 amino acids. Of all the DNA, just the CDR3 is kept, 45 bases in frame from base 1. In the germline V gene, CDR1 corresponds to SGDLS and CDR2 to YYNGEE. What the time point label conveys for this sample: about 28 days (+/-7) after the second vaccine dose. This sample's treatment or condition label indicates: meningococcal conjugate vaccine given as trial control. Vaccinee samples came from UK trials COV001 and COV002, including a single-blind randomized controlled phase 2/3 trial of AZD1222 (ChAdOx1 nCoV-19) in healthy adults. For TCRbeta chain sequencing, PBMC samples from trial participants were taken at day 0 and at day 28 after the second dose.

This sample was included in a study of T cell responses to AZD1222 COVID-19 vaccine (dated by TCRdb to 2020 to 2022). With regard to the full study: A total of more than 230 trial participants underwent TCR sequencing, of whom roughly 210 had received two doses of AZD1222 and about 26 had received two doses of the MenACWY control vaccine. Trial participants were enrolled by age into subgroups of 18-55, 56-69 and 70-plus years, and roughly 150, 30 and 60 TCR-sequenced participants, respectively, were included in these subgroups. What the study reported, not specific to this receptor: Most participants were white British and females outnumbered males, and the authors suggested that clonal diversity may have been underestimated. Spike-specific TCR breadth and depth rose significantly after two AZD1222 doses compared with day 0 and with MenACWY recipients. No day 14 peak-response samples were available, so repertoires were characterized only after the peak T cell response. Nearly half of unique spike-specific TCRs reportedly recognized epitopes outside regions mutated in the B.1.351 and B.1.1.7 variants. Vaccine-associated CD4 TCRs spanned the whole spike protein, with dominant responses in regions 160-218 and 743-854. Conclusions about previously exposed vaccinees were limited because only a handful of AZD1222 recipients were SARS-CoV-2 seropositive at baseline. The 56-69-year group was small, and its depth increase did not reach significance, likely because of low power.

The CDR3 regions of human TCRbeta chains were analyzed by immunosequencing. Per the source publication's procedure: TCRs in the repertoires were matched against a reference library of SARS-CoV-2-specific TCRs that had been generated with the MIRA antigen-specificity platform. Breadth was defined as the fraction of unique TCRs that were SARS-CoV-2-associated, and depth was defined as the fraction of total T cells that were SARS-CoV-2-associated. Using the MIRA data, each spike-specific TCR was mapped to the spike region that the TCR reacts to and placed in a CD4 or CD8 class. Log10-transformed breadth and depth values were compared by one-way ANOVA with Sidak's multiple comparisons tests. Imported from immuneACCESS, the table was reduced by TCRdb to in-frame sequences with V and J called. These copies leave out some clones; in studies compared against another copy, an unresolved V gene accounts for under half, and the cause of the remainder is not known. The V and J calls and clone size were taken over from that table, and D and trimming were inferred from the DNA. In all, the sample holds some 180,000 clones, and 85% to 95% of those were seen once. The ten top clones hold 3.6% of the sample.

The V and J genes are TRBV9 and TRBJ2-5; a tentative D match to TRBD2 spans 6 bases. The TCR sequence derives from an adult who received the MenACWY meningococcal vaccine as a control. The sequenced sample was peripheral blood, obtained 28 days after the second dose of the MenACWY control vaccine. This receptor has the CDR3 CASSYRAGPGETQYF. In nucleotide form, the sequence is TGTGCCAGCAGCTACCGGGCGGGGCCTGGGGAGACCCAGTACTTC.